These 8 T cell receptor beta chains originate from one sample sequenced in a study of CD8 T cells in Susac syndrome. The RNA input was about 0.45 to 1 ug, and it was reverse transcribed with random hexamers. In TCRdb, the immunoSEQ multiplex PCR reads were re-called with MiXCR into one record per CDR3 protein. The table records roughly 60,000 distinct CDR3 sequences, roughly 92% of them present only once. Sequences were obtained from CD8+ T cells from PBMCs. The receptors stem from a human donor in good health.

The chain carries TRBV12-3 or TRBV12-4 and TRBJ2-1; D ambiguous. V lost 3 bases and J lost 2, with 11 bases in between. The CDR3 spans 15 residues. The CDR3 DNA sequence: TGTGCCAGCAGTTTGTCCGTCTACACCTACAATGAGCAGTTCTTC. The encoded protein is CASSLSVYTYNEQFF.

V and J are TRBV13 and TRBJ1-1, with D maybe TRBD1 (5 bases). Trimming cost V 7 bases and J 8 bases, with 11 bases left between them. From germline, CDR1 is PRHDT and CDR2 FYEKMQ (reference sequence). The CDR3 loop spans 11 amino acids. The CDR3 coding sequence is TGTGCCAGCACCCTCAGGGCGGAAGCTTTCTTT. This sequence encodes CASTLRAEAFF.

This chain uses TRBV13 with TRBJ1-1; D not resolved. The CDR3 runs to 13 residues. Germline CDR1 reads PRHDT; CDR2 reads FYEKMQ (reference sequence). V dropped 2 bases and J dropped 7 bases, with 11 bases sitting between them. In DNA, the CDR3 is TGTGCCAGCAGCTTATCACCACAGAGTGAAGCTTTCTTT. Its translation: CASSLSPQSEAFF. The full variable domain, its missing parts supplied by reference TRBV13 and TRBJ1-1, is AAGVIQSPRHLIKEKRETATLKCYPIPRHDTVYWYQQGPGQDPQFLISFYEKMQSDKGSIPDRFSAQQFSDYHSELNMSSLELGDSALYFCASSLSPQSEAFFGQGTRLTVV.

V gene TRBV4-1 combines with J gene TRBJ2-7, with 9 bases aligning to TRBD2. V was pared by 1 base and J by 5 bases, with 0 bases of the junction left unmatched. Germline V gene sequence: CDR1 MGHRA, CDR2 YSYEKL. This CDR3 has 13 residues. CDR3 sequence reads: CASSQVAGDEQYF. DNA for the CDR3: TGCGCCAGCAGCCAAGTAGCGGGAGACGAGCAGTACTTC.

The chain is built from TRBV19 and TRBJ2-7, with D maybe TRBD1 (5 bases). The ends were cut back, 3 bases at V and 3 bases at J, with 9 bases in the middle. Germline V gives CDR1 LNHDA, CDR2 SQIVND (reference sequence). CDR3 length equals 13 residues. CDR3 protein: CASSMGLNYEQYF. In nucleotides, the CDR3 is TGTGCCAGTAGTATGGGGCTCAACTACGAGCAGTACTTC.

The gene calls are TRBV2 and TRBJ2-7; D gene ambiguous. The length of the CDR3 is 12 residues. The V gene's germline CDR1 is SNHLY and CDR2 FYNNEI. Deletions cut 3 bases from V and 6 bases from J, with 9 bases between. This CDR3 reads CASSETVSEQYF. CDR3 sequence (DNA): TGTGCCAGCAGTGAGACTGTGAGCGAGCAGTACTTC.

This clonotype was picked up a small number of times. V gene TRBV4-2 combines with J gene TRBJ2-3; D is unresolved. The CDR3 has 15 amino acids. V dropped 0 bases and J dropped 2 bases, with 9 bases sitting between them. Germline lookup yields CDR1 LGHNA and CDR2 YNFKEQ. This chain's CDR3 is CASSQESQATDTQYF. In nucleotides, the CDR3 is TGTGCCAGCAGCCAAGAATCCCAGGCCACAGATACGCAGTATTTT.

This clonotype showed up just a few times. CDR3 nucleotides: TGTGCCAGCGAGGGTTTCGGCTATGGCTACACCTTC. It translates to CASEGFGYGYTF. The rearrangement links TRBV6-1 to TRBJ1-2; D remains unclear. The CDR3 has 12 amino acids. V gave up 8 bases and J gave up 4 bases, with 11 bases separating them. Germline V gives CDR1 MNHNS, CDR2 SASEGT.